This T cell receptor beta chain was profiled in a study of blood T cell repertoires in COVID-19. Across the study: Material from acute and convalescent COVID-19 was sourced from the United States, Italy and Spain. Sample material is recorded as cDNA or gDNA derived from T cells, B-cell-depleted T cells, or PBMCs.

In the study's own analysis: For nucleated cells, counts were estimated from reference gene primer amplification. The method was immunoSEQ multiplex PCR; TCRdb's version includes in-frame clones alone and lacks a portion of them. The V and J calls and the clone size are those of that table, but D and trimming were determined from the DNA. The sample has more than 250,000 clones, 90% seen once. V dropped 0 bases and J dropped 4 bases, with 11 bases sitting between them. The germline V gene has CDR1 MNHEY and CDR2 SVGAGI. This CDR3 contains 15 residues. Cohorts were assigned according to the clinical history that participants reported.

Sequenced sample: PBMCs or T cells enriched from blood (not recorded which). The rearrangement uses TRBV6-5 and TRBJ2-3; D possibly corresponds to TRBD2 (6 bases). This sequence originates from a woman between 18 and 30 years old with acute COVID-19. The CDR3 region has the DNA TGTGCCAGCAGTTACTCGGGGGGAGTAGCAGATACGCAGTATTTT. The encoded protein is CASSYSGGVADTQYF.